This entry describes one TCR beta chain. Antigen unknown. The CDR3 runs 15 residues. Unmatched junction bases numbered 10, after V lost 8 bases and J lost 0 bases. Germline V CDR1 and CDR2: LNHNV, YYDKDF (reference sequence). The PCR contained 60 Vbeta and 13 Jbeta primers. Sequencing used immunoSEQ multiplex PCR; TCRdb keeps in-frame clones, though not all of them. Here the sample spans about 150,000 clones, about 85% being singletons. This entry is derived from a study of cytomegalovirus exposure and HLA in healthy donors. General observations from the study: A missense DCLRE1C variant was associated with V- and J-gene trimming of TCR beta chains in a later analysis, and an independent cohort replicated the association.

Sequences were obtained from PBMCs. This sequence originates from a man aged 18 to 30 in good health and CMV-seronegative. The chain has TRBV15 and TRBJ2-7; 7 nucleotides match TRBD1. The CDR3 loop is CATAYRGRGSYEQYF. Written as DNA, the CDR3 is TGTGCCACCGCCTACAGGGGAAGGGGCTCCTACGAGCAGTACTTC.